Below, one T cell receptor (beta chain) is given with its context. The protocol was immunoSEQ multiplex PCR, while the TCRdb copy is restricted to in-frame clones and leaves out a portion. The table has about 110,000 clones, roughly 90% seen once; the top ten hold roughly 0.31%. These data come from a study of Tregs in tolerant kidney transplant recipients. Sequencing used CD4+ T cells from blood, obtained before the transplant. The origin of this receptor is a human donor who received a combined kidney and bone marrow transplant.

This chain's CDR3 is CASSQGGVREQYF. In DNA form, the CDR3 reads TGTGCCAGCAGTCAAGGGGGGGTCCGCGAGCAGTACTTC. This chain joins TRBV11-3 and TRBJ2-7, with D possibly being TRBD2 (7 bases). Germline assignment: CDR1 SGHNT and CDR2 YENEEA. This CDR3 has 13 amino acids. V was pared by 6 bases and J by 6 bases, with 15 bases between.